Listed below are T cell receptor beta chains from one sample, sequenced in a study of blood T cells in healthy people across ages. From the 5' RACE reads, TCRdb called clonotypes with MiXCR, one entry per CDR3 protein. The top ten hold under 20% of the sample, which has some 1 million distinct CDR3 sequences, roughly 45% seen once. Input material: blood. The receptors here all came from an older woman in good health. CDR3s include the opening cysteine and the closing phenylalanine or tryptophan. D genes are given only for firm matches. Clone size is not always given. Where it is, it says once, few, many or a class for expanded clones.

>TRBJ2-5|TRBV27|few|TRBD2
TGTGCCAGCATGGGACTAGCGGGAGAGACCCAGTACTTC
CASMGLAGETQYF
>TRBJ2-3|TRBV24-1|-|TRBD2
TGTGCCACCAGTGATTTCTCTCTAGCGGCTAATTCCTTCCTCACAGGTACGCAGTATTTT
CATSDFSLAANSFLTGTQYF
>TRBJ2-1|TRBV10-2|-|TRBD2
TGCGCCAGCTCGGGACTAGCGGGAGTAGGGGATGAGCAGTTCTTC
CASSGLAGVGDEQFF
>TRBJ2-5|TRBV29-1|few|-
TGCAGCGCGGGGGACAATGAGCAGTACTTC
CSAGDNEQYF
>TRBJ2-3|TRBV9|-|TRBD2
TGTGCCAGCAGCGTAGGGATAGGGACTAGCGGGAGGCAGCTCACAGATACGCAGTATTTT
CASSVGIGTSGRQLTDTQYF
>TRBJ2-7|TRBV9|-|-
TGTGCCAGCAGCGTAGGGAGCGGTCCCTCCTACGAGCAGTACTTC
CASSVGSGPSYEQYF
>TRBJ2-7|TRBV20-1|-|-
TGCAGTGCTAGAGATCGTGAGCGCCCTTCCTACGAGCAGTACTTC
CSARDRERPSYEQYF
>TRBJ1-1|TRBV29-1|few|-
TGCAGCGTTTACCGGACAGCAATGAGCACTGAAGCTTTCTTT
CSVYRTAMSTEAFF
>TRBJ2-4|TRBV29-1|-|-
TGCAGCGAGGCGCTCCCTCGGCGGCAGTACTTC
CSEALPRRQYF
>TRBJ2-1|TRBV11-2|many|-
TGTGCCAGCACCCCGGCGGGACGAGGGGACAATGAGCAGTTCTTC
CASTPAGRGDNEQFF
>TRBJ1-1|TRBV5-7|-|-
TGTGCCAGCAGCTTGTCCCGGGTTCGGGTTCCGGCTTTCTTT
CASSLSRVRVPAFF
>TRBJ2-5|TRBV12-3/TRBV12-4|-|TRBD2
TGTGCCAGCAGTTTCAGCGGGGATTGGGAGACCCAGTACTTC
CASSFSGDWETQYF
>TRBJ2-3|TRBV5-1|few|-
TGCGCCAGCAGCCCAAGGGCGACACTCAGATCCACAGATACGCAGTATTTT
CASSPRATLRSTDTQYF
>TRBJ2-6|TRBV6-2/TRBV6-3|-|-
TGTGCCAGCAGCTCCCCTGGGGGGCCCTCTGGGGCCAACGTCCTGACTTTC
CASSSPGGPSGANVLTF
>TRBJ2-7|TRBV6-5|-|-
TGTGCCAGCAGATCCTATAGCGGTGTGAGCTCCTACGAGCAGTACTTC
CASRSYSGVSSYEQYF
>TRBJ1-1|TRBV7-6|-|-
TGTGCCAGCAGCCCAAGAAGCGCCGTCACTGAAGCTTTCTTT
CASSPRSAVTEAFF
>TRBJ2-3|TRBV5-1|-|-
TGCGCCAGCAGCTTGGACGAAAGGGCTACGCAGTATTTT
CASSLDERATQYF
>TRBJ2-4|TRBV6-2/TRBV6-3|-|TRBD2
TGTGCCAGCAGCTTTAGCGGGAGAAAAAACATTCAGTACTTC
CASSFSGRKNIQYF
>TRBJ2-3|TRBV4-1|once|-
TGCGCCAGCAGCCAAGATCCAGGTCAACTAACAGATACGCAGTATTTT
CASSQDPGQLTDTQYF
>TRBJ2-7|TRBV4-2|-|TRBD1
TGTGCCAGCAGCCAAGATTCTTCCGGACAGGGCTACGAGCAGTACTTC
CASSQDSSGQGYEQYF
>TRBJ1-2|TRBV5-1|-|-
TGCGCCAGCAGCTTGGGAGGCACCCCCTATGGCTACACCTTC
CASSLGGTPYGYTF
>TRBJ2-7|TRBV3-1|-|-
TGTGCCAGCAGCCTCATAGCGGTAAGCTCCTACAATGAGCAGTACTTC
CASSLIAVSSYNEQYF
>TRBJ2-7|TRBV11-2|many|-
TGTGCCAGCAGCTTAGTCGGCACCTACGAGCAGTACTTC
CASSLVGTYEQYF
>TRBJ1-2|TRBV20-1|-|-
TGCAGTGCCACTAGTGGGCAGGGATGGGACTATGGCTACACCTTC
CSATSGQGWDYGYTF
>TRBJ2-6|TRBV4-1|-|-
TGCGCCAGCAGCCAAGGCTCGGTGTACGACTCTGGGGCCAACGTCCTGACTTTC
CASSQGSVYDSGANVLTF
>TRBJ2-1|TRBV3-1|many|-
TGTGCCAGCAGCCCAGGGCGTGGGTCAAAGCAGTTCTTC
CASSPGRGSKQFF
>TRBJ1-2|TRBV5-4|-|-
TGTGCCAGCAGCTTGCGGGACGGAGAAAGGAACACCTTC
CASSLRDGERNTF
>TRBJ2-3|TRBV4-2|-|-
TGTGCCAGCAGCCACTCTAGCGTTAACACAGATACGCAGTATTTT
CASSHSSVNTDTQYF
>TRBJ1-2|TRBV11-2|-|TRBD1
TGTGCCAGCAGCTTAGATCTCGGTCAGGGGGCAACTAACTATGGCTACACCTTC
CASSLDLGQGATNYGYTF
>TRBJ2-6|TRBV27|-|-
TGTGCCAGCAGTGTAACCAGGTCTGGGGCCAACGTCCTGACTTTC
CASSVTRSGANVLTF
>TRBJ2-7|TRBV11-1|-|-
TGTGCCAGCAGCTTAAAGGACGCCACCTACGAGCAGTACTTC
CASSLKDATYEQYF
>TRBJ2-1|TRBV9|-|TRBD2
TGTGCCAGCAGCGTCGGGACTAGCGGCCCTACCCGGGAGCAGTTCTTC
CASSVGTSGPTREQFF
>TRBJ1-5|TRBV27|-|TRBD1
TGTGCCAGCAGTTTAGAGGCAGGGGGGAGGAATCAGCCCCAGCATTTT
CASSLEAGGRNQPQHF
>TRBJ2-1|TRBV29-1|few|TRBD2
TGCAGCGTTGAAGGGCCTAGCGGGGGACATAAGAGCTCCTACAATGAGCAGTTCTTC
CSVEGPSGGHKSSYNEQFF
>TRBJ2-1|TRBV7-3|few|-
TGTGCCAGCAGCTTAGGTCCTAGCATCTACAATGAGCAGTTCTTC
CASSLGPSIYNEQFF
>TRBJ2-7|TRBV20-1|-|TRBD2
TGCAAAGCTCTAGGACTAGCTGGCTCCTACGAGCAGTACTTC
CKALGLAGSYEQYF
>TRBJ2-1|TRBV7-2|-|-
TGTGCCAGCAGCCAACGGCAGGGTGTTGAGCAGTTCTTC
CASSQRQGVEQFF
>TRBJ2-7|TRBV20-1|-|-
TGCAGTGCTAGGGGCAGAGGTTCCTACGAGCAGTACTTC
CSARGRGSYEQYF
>TRBJ2-4|TRBV19|-|TRBD2
TGTGCCAGTAGTCTTATCGGGAGGGCCGGAGACATTCAGTACTTC
CASSLIGRAGDIQYF
>TRBJ2-4|TRBV6-5|-|TRBD1
TGTGCCGCCAGCTCCGGACAGGGGCAGTACTTC
CAASSGQGQYF
>TRBJ1-4|TRBV28|few|-
TGTGCCAGCATGGGGGTGGGCGGGAAACTGTTTTTT
CASMGVGGKLFF
>TRBJ2-5|TRBV3-1|-|TRBD2
TGTGCCAGCAGCCAAGCCGGGAGGGTGCAGTACTTC
CASSQAGRVQYF
>TRBJ2-1|TRBV7-2|-|TRBD2
TGTGCCAGCAGCTTTGCGGGGGGAATTACCTACGAGCAGTTCTTC
CASSFAGGITYEQFF
>TRBJ2-1|TRBV12-3/TRBV12-4|few|-
TGTGCCAGCAGTTTATCGAGGGATGAGCAGTTCTTC
CASSLSRDEQFF
>TRBJ2-1|TRBV20-1|few|-
TGCAGTGCCAGATCAGACGCTCTCGAGCCCTACAATGAGCAGTTCTTC
CSARSDALEPYNEQFF
>TRBJ2-7|TRBV20-1|-|-
TGCAGTGCTCGCGCTGGGTTTAGTTACGAGCAGTACTTC
CSARAGFSYEQYF
>TRBJ2-5|TRBV6-2/TRBV6-3|-|-
TGTGCCAGCACATATAAGGAGACCCAGTACTTC
CASTYKETQYF
>TRBJ2-3|TRBV12-3/TRBV12-4|-|-
TGTGCCAGCAGTAGTGGGACTGGCGATATGCAGTATTTT
CASSSGTGDMQYF
>TRBJ1-2|TRBV18|-|TRBD1
TGTGCCAGCTCACCAGGGACAGGGGGTTTTGGCTACACCTTC
CASSPGTGGFGYTF
>TRBJ1-4|TRBV5-6|few|TRBD1
TGTGCCAGCAGCCCTGACAGGGTTGGGGAAAAACTGTTTTTT
CASSPDRVGEKLFF
>TRBJ2-7|TRBV4-2|few|TRBD1
TGTGCCAGCAGCCATGACCAAAGTGCAGGGGGTACCTACGAGCAGTACTTC
CASSHDQSAGGTYEQYF
>TRBJ2-3|TRBV7-6|-|TRBD2
TGTGCCAGCAGCTTCTCTAGCGGGACTAGCACAGATACGCAGTATTTT
CASSFSSGTSTDTQYF
>TRBJ2-1|TRBV3-1|few|-
TGTGCCAGCAGCCTAGAACGGGTCTACAATGAGCAGTTCTTC
CASSLERVYNEQFF
>TRBJ2-1|TRBV20-1|-|TRBD1
TGCAGTGCTAGAGGGACAGGGCTCTACAATGAGCAGTTCTTC
CSARGTGLYNEQFF
>TRBJ1-2|TRBV10-3|-|-
TGTGCCATCAGTGAAGCGGCAGCCTATGGCTACACCTTC
CAISEAAAYGYTF
>TRBJ2-1|TRBV20-1|-|-
TGCAGTGCTACCCGGGACTCCGAGCAGTTCTTC
CSATRDSEQFF
>TRBJ2-3|TRBV28|-|TRBD2
TGTGCCAGCATCTCGGGGGGAGGGATACCAGATACGCGGTATTTT
CASISGGGIPDTRYF
>TRBJ2-1|TRBV7-2|-|TRBD2
TGTGCCAGCAGCGAGGGACTAGCGGGAGTCAATGAGCAGTTCTTC
CASSEGLAGVNEQFF
>TRBJ2-5|TRBV5-1|-|TRBD1
TGCGCCAGCAGCAGATCGACAGGGGAAGGAGAGACCCAGTACTTC
CASSRSTGEGETQYF